Below, one T cell receptor (beta chain) is given with its context. No cognate antigen has been identified for it. Qualities for individual bases were not recorded, and no much larger clone is one base off. Library preparation used 5' RACE. Sequenced on an Illumina HiSeq 2000. TCRdb trimmed public reads at Q25 via fastp, called clones via MiXCR and kept in-frame beta chains. Every entry covers one CDR3 protein and lists the most common genes and DNA from its rows. This sample has about 1,300 distinct CDR3 sequences in its table, and about 7.8% of those were observed once. The top ten clonotypes cover roughly 14% of the sample. The junction carries 12 bases between V and J, which are trimmed by 2 bases and 6 bases respectively. In the germline V gene, CDR1 corresponds to SGHDT and CDR2 to YYEEEE. From its cysteine to its phenylalanine, the CDR3 spans 14 amino acids. The kept DNA is CDR3 alone, 42 bases in frame from the first base.

This record comes from a study (dated by TCRdb to 2016 to 2017). Concerning the study at large: The origins of HIV persistence were investigated in individuals who naturally controlled HIV infection.

The V and J genes are TRBV5-6 and TRBJ1-5, and TRBD1 may be the D gene, going by 5 matching bases. Sequences were obtained from central memory T cells from blood PBMCs. The intended sense of this specimen's cell subset or site label: central memory CD4+ T cells. The clonotype originates from a male donor with HIV. The CDR3 corresponds to CASSFQGTLQPQHF. The nucleotide sequence reads TGTGCCAGCAGCTTCCAGGGCACACTTCAGCCCCAGCATTTT.